This is a list of T cell receptor beta chains from one sample in a study of beta chain features in type 1 diabetes. The assay was immunoSEQ multiplex PCR, and TCRdb's table has in-frame clones only and misses some. The sample yields around 400,000 clones, 10% to 15% seen once. The material sequenced was naive CD4+ T cells from blood. The origin of the receptors is a man aged 18 to 29 in good health. Each CDR3 is given with its conserved first and last residue. The D gene is left open where the match is weak. Some rows have no size entry. The others give once, few or many, or a class for an expanded clone.

CASSQDGTAPQAFF | TGTGCCAGCAGCCAAGACGGGACAGCCCCTCAAGCTTTCTTT | - | TRBJ1-1 | TRBD1 | TRBV14
CASSRDRNYGYTF | TGTGCCAGTAGTAGGGACAGGAACTATGGCTACACCTTC | - | TRBJ1-2 | TRBD1 | TRBV19
CASSTVDFAGYEQYF | TGTGCCAGCTCTACCGTCGATTTTGCAGGGTACGAGCAGTACTTC | - | TRBJ2-7 | - | TRBV18
CASSSREATNEKLFF | TGTGCCAGCAGCTCCAGGGAAGCAACTAATGAAAAACTGTTTTTT | few | TRBJ1-4 | - | TRBV7-9
CSGGQNEKLFF | TGCAGCGGAGGACAGAATGAAAAACTGTTTTTT | few | TRBJ1-4 | - | TRBV29-1
CASRTRGLSGYTF | TGTGCCAGCAGGACGAGGGGGCTGTCTGGCTACACCTTC | few | TRBJ1-2 | TRBD1 | TRBV7-2
CASSWGRGSNQPQHF | TGTGCCAGCAGTTGGGGCAGGGGGAGCAATCAGCCCCAGCATTTT | few | TRBJ1-5 | TRBD1 | TRBV6-5
CASSSQAIYGYTF | TGTGCCAGCAGCAGCCAGGCTATCTATGGCTACACCTTC | - | TRBJ1-2 | - | TRBV14
CASTPEWAMETQYF | TGTGCCAGCACCCCCGAGTGGGCAATGGAGACCCAGTACTTC | few | TRBJ2-5 | - | TRBV6-5
CASSEGLGRVGEAFF | TGCGCCAGCAGTGAAGGTCTTGGCAGGGTAGGTGAAGCTTTCTTT | few | TRBJ1-1 | - | TRBV10-2
CSVARMDRPDYGYTF | TGCAGCGTTGCCCGTATGGACAGGCCCGACTATGGCTACACCTTC | few | TRBJ1-2 | TRBD1 | TRBV29-1
CAISGDSGTSEQFF | TGTGCCATCAGTGGGGATAGCGGGACGAGTGAGCAGTTCTTC | - | TRBJ2-1 | TRBD2 | TRBV10-3
CASSSRTVLGHEQYF | TGTGCCAGCAGCTCCCGGACAGTCCTAGGCCACGAGCAGTACTTC | - | TRBJ2-7 | - | TRBV7-2
CASSVGQGQGETQYF | TGTGCCAGCAGCGTAGGGCAGGGGCAGGGAGAGACCCAGTACTTC | - | TRBJ2-5 | - | TRBV9
CASSPPAGSDTGELFF | TGTGCCAGCAGCCCCCCGGCGGGGTCGGACACCGGGGAGCTGTTTTTT | few | TRBJ2-2 | - | TRBV7-9
CSGSGARDTQYF | TGCAGCGGAAGCGGGGCCCGGGATACGCAGTATTTT | - | TRBJ2-3 | TRBD2 | TRBV29-1
CATSRDLSYEQYF | TGTGCCACCAGCAGAGACTTGTCCTACGAGCAGTACTTC | - | TRBJ2-7 | - | TRBV15
CASSQGQESSYNSPLHF | TGCGCCAGCAGCCAGGGACAGGAGAGCTCCTATAATTCACCCCTCCACTTT | few | TRBJ1-6 | TRBD1 | TRBV5-1
CASSLRDGPGELFF | TGTGCCAGCAGCCTCAGGGATGGGCCCGGGGAGCTGTTTTTT | - | TRBJ2-2 | - | TRBV7-2
CAISEGTEGTDTQYF | TGTGCCATCAGTGAAGGGACAGAAGGTACAGATACGCAGTATTTT | - | TRBJ2-3 | TRBD1 | TRBV10-3
CASSYSSLAVETQYF | TGTGCCAGCAGTTACTCGTCGCTAGCAGTCGAGACCCAGTACTTC | few | TRBJ2-5 | - | TRBV6-6
CASSLGRYNEQFF | TGTGCCAGCAGCTTAGGCAGGTACAATGAGCAGTTCTTC | few | TRBJ2-1 | - | TRBV7-6
CASSPGNNQPQHF | TGTGCCAGCTCACCTGGCAACAATCAGCCCCAGCATTTT | - | TRBJ1-5 | - | TRBV18
CASSPQGARNYGYTF | TGTGCCAGCAGCCCCCAAGGGGCGCGGAACTATGGCTACACCTTC | - | TRBJ1-2 | - | TRBV7-2
CASSPGVSQPQHF | TGTGCCAGCAGTCCAGGGGTCAGTCAGCCCCAGCATTTT | - | TRBJ1-5 | - | TRBV28
CASTVPGQETQYF | TGTGCCAGCACCGTACCGGGTCAAGAGACCCAGTACTTC | few | TRBJ2-5 | - | TRBV7-3
CASSPDPGQPFYEQFF | TGCGCCAGCAGCCCCGACCCGGGACAGCCCTTCTATGAGCAGTTCTTC | few | TRBJ2-1 | TRBD1 | TRBV5-1
CASSLDDSRPQHF | TGTGCCAGCAGCTTAGACGACAGCAGGCCCCAGCATTTT | - | TRBJ1-5 | - | TRBV7-9
CASSFRPPAGGWNEQFF | TGTGCCAGCAGCTTTAGGCCCCCAGCGGGAGGCTGGAATGAGCAGTTCTTC | few | TRBJ2-1 | TRBD2 | TRBV7-3